This T cell receptor beta chain is drawn from a study of beta chain features in type 1 diabetes. This CDR3 is built from 15 residues. Germline V gene sequence: CDR1 MNHNS, CDR2 SASEGT. V lost 7 bases and J lost 7; bases outside the gene matches: 13. Sequenced material consisted of expressed TCRB transcripts (all of the isolated RNA was reverse transcribed). Clones were read by immunoSEQ multiplex PCR, and TCRdb kept only the in-frame ones, dropping some. The data show 300,000 to 350,000 clones, with 8% seen just once and around 0.44% held by the top ten. This clone was seen at least ten times. The chain uses TRBV6-1 and TRBJ1-2, with 9 bases aligning to TRBD1. The sample consisted of central memory CD4+ T cells from blood. This clonotype was sampled from a woman younger than 35 in good health. The CDR3 nucleotides read TGTGCCAGCACCCAGTCGAGGACAGGGGTAATTGGCTACACCTTC. Its translation: CASTQSRTGVIGYTF.